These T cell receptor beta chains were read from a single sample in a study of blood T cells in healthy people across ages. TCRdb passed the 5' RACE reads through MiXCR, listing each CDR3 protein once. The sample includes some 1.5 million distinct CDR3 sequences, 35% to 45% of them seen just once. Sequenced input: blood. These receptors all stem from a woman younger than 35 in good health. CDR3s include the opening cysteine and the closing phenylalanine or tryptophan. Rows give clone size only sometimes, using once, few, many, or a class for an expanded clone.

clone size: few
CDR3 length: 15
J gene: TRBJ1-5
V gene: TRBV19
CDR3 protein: CASSPPDRVGQPQHF

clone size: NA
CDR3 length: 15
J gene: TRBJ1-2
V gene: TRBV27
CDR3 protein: CASSLVGQGTYGYTF

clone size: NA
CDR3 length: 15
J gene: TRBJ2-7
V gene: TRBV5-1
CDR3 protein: CASSSGHRDYYEQYF

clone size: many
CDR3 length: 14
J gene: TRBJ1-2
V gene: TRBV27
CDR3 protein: CASSPPGKYYGYTF

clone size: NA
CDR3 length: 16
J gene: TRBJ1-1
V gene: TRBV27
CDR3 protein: CASSPMGQGANTEAFF

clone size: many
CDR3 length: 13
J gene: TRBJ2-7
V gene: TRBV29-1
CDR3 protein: CSFSGGERYEQYF

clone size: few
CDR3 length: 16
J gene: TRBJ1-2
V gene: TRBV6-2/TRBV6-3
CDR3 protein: CASSYSLDRGADGYTF

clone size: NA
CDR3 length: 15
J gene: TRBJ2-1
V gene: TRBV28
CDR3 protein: CATRLAYNSYNEQFF

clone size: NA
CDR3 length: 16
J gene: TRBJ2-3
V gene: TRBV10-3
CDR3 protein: CAISAPRGEDTDTQYF

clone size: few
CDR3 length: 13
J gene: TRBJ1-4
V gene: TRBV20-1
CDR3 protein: CSARDREVEKLFF

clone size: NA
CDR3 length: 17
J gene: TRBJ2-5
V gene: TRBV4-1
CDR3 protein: CASSQVRTSGSQETQYF

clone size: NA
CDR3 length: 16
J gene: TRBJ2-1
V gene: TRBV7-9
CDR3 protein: CASSLGLGGPYNEQFF

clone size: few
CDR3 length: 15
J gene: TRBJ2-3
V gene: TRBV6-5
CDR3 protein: CASTDEAASTDTQYF

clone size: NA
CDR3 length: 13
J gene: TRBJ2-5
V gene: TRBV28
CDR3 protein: CASSLGASPGQYF

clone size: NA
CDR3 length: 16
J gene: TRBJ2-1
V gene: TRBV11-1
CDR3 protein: CASSLVSAEVAYEQFF

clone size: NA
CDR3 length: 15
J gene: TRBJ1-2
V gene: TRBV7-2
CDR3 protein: CASSLAATTNYGYTF

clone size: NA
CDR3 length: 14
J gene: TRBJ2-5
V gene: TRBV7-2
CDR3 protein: CASSLGQGFWLQYF

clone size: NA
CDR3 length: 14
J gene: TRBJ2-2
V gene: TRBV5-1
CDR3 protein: CASSAQGTTGELFF

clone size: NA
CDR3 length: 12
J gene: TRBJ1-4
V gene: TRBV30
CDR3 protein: CAWTSGPSKLFF

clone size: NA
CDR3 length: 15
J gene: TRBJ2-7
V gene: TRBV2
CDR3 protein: CASSATGAGLYEQYF

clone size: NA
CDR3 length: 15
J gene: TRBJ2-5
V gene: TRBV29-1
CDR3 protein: CSVEDPRTSQETQNF

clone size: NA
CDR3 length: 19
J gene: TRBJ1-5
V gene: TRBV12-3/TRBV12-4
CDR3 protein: CASSLKNRGKEWSNQPQHF

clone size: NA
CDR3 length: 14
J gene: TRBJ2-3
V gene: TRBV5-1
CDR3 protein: CASSSGWRRDTQYF

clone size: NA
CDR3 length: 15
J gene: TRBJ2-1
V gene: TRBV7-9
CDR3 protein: CASSLIDIGRGEQFF

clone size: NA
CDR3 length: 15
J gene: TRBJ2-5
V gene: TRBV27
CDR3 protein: CASSSLLQAANEQYF

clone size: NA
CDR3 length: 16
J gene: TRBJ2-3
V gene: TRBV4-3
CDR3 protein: CASSQVGTSAQDTQYF

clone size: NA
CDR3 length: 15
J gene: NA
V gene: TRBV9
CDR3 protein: CASSVAAESYYEQYF

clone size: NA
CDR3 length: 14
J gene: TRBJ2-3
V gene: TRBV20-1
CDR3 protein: CSALAGRGTDTQYF

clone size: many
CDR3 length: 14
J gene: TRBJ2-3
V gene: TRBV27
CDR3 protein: CASSGQGATDTQYF